This T cell receptor beta chain was recorded in a study of cytomegalovirus exposure and HLA in healthy donors. Overall study findings and caveats: Earlier analysis found most TCR beta V segments productive about 87% or about 30% of the time. Altogether, 150 or so TCR beta chains were recorded as cytomegalovirus-associated.

Both 60 Vbeta primers and 13 Jbeta primers went into the PCR. Sequencing was performed with immunoSEQ multiplex PCR; in TCRdb, only in-frame clones are kept and a portion is missing. The data contain around 90,000 clones, about 68% of them singletons. About this clone itself: What it recognizes is unknown.

The CDR3 is 13 residues long. V dropped 5 bases and J dropped 4; count of bases not matched to a gene: 3. The genes are TRBV5-3 and TRBJ2-7, with 10 bases that match TRBD1. TRBV5-3 is treated as an ORF (open reading frame) with a function not yet certain. Sequenced sample: PBMCs. This TCR was sampled from a human donor in good health. CDR3 loop: CARRGTGAYEQYF. CDR3 bases: TGTGCCAGAAGGGGGACAGGGGCTTACGAGCAGTACTTC.